Below, 2 T cell receptor beta chains from the same sample are listed, as sequenced in a study of response to subunit inactivated influenza vaccine listed by TCRdb under 2018. Receptor amplification or capture employed RT-PCR. Instrument used: Illumina HiSeq 2500. TCRdb itself trimmed the public reads at Q25 with fastp, ran MiXCR and retained productive beta chains. Rows are unified per CDR3 protein, each entry keeping the most common DNA and genes. This sample gives about 160,000 distinct CDR3 sequences in total; about 11% of them show up just once. Around 12% of the sample lies in the top ten. Per the publication, the time point label means: more than 35 days after influenza vaccine administration. Sequences were derived from non-naive T cells sorted from PBMCs, sampled more than 35 days after vaccination. Read against the paper, the sample's cell subset or site label means: memory T cell fraction. All receptors come from a man in his forties or fifties who received an inactivated influenza vaccine. Donor details come from another sample of the same person, matched by shared clones.

This clonotype was observed many times. The chain joins TRBV7-2 to TRBJ1-2, with a possible D match to TRBD1 (6 bases). The CDR3 contains 13 residues. Trimming took 3 bases from V and 4 from J, leaving 9 bases between them. The germline V gene has CDR1 SGHTA and CDR2 FQGNSA. This CDR3 reads CASSLTGSYGYTF. The CDR3, as DNA: TGTGCCAGCAGCTTGACAGGTTCCTATGGCTACACCTTC.

This clonotype was seen a few times. The chain recombines TRBV28 with TRBJ1-1; D possibly corresponds to TRBD1 (5 bases). This CDR3 has 14 residues. V gave up 5 bases and J gave up 1 base, with 11 bases separating them. Germline CDR1 MDHEN, CDR2 SYDVKM. The CDR3 bases are TGTGCCAGCAGTGCCGACAGACCGAACACTGAAGCTTTCTTT. Translation: CASSADRPNTEAFF.